Shown below are 18 T cell receptor beta chains from a single sample sequenced in a study of regulatory T cells in long-lasting Graves disease. The time point was: newly diagnosed GD, antithyroid drugs for less than 3 months. The authors made the TCR library using RNA they extracted from PBMCs. Construction of TCR beta libraries relied on iRepertoire HTBI primers and on Arm-PCR targeting CDR3 regions. MiXCR, applied by TCRdb to the multiplex PCR reads, yields one record per CDR3 protein. The sample includes 420,000 or so distinct CDR3 sequences, around 15% of them seen just once. These records were also assigned to another study, of T cells in Graves' hyperthyroidism and ophthalmopathy.

This sample comprised peripheral blood mononuclear cells (PBMCs), obtained at new diagnosis, from a patient treated with antithyroid drugs. The receptors stem from a woman under 30 with Graves disease.

The gene calls are TRBV2 and TRBJ2-2; the D gene could be TRBD1 or TRBD2 (7 bases each). This CDR3 spans 16 amino acids. Trimming shortened V by 8 bases and J by 5 bases, and 21 bases separated the two germline ends. From germline, CDR1 is SNHLY and CDR2 FYNNEI. CDR3 in amino acids: CASGREGARVTGELFF. In DNA form, the CDR3 reads TGTGCCAGCGGGAGGGAGGGGGCAAGGGTTACCGGGGAGCTGTTTTTT.

The table lists this clonotype with many counts. The rearrangement joins TRBV28 to TRBJ1-2; TRBD1 aligns across 9 bases. Germline V gene lookup returns CDR1 MDHEN and CDR2 SYDVKM. Germline trimming cut 6 bases from V and 3 bases from J; bases unmatched to any gene: 8. The CDR3 loop spans 15 amino acids. CDR3 DNA sequence: TGTGCCAGCAGGAAACCGGGACAGGGCCACTATGGCTACACCTTC. This gives the protein CASRKPGQGHYGYTF.

In its sample, this clonotype was seen many times. The chain combines TRBV5-1 with TRBJ1-1; D is uncertain. This CDR3 comprises 14 residues. Trimming removed 4 bases at V and 8 bases at J, with 18 bases between. Germline assignment: CDR1 SGHRS and CDR2 YFSETQ. CDR3 loop: CASSLLVTTGEAFF. The CDR3 nucleotides read TGCGCCAGCAGCCTGTTGGTGACGACCGGGGAAGCTTTCTTT.

The sample holds many counts of this clonotype. The genes are TRBV12-3 or TRBV12-4 and TRBJ2-1, with 12 bases identical to TRBD2. The V and J ends lost 6 bases and 8 bases, in that order; junction bases with no gene match: 5. The CDR3 spans 14 residues. The CDR3 here is CASRRTSGTDEQFF. Written as DNA, the CDR3 is TGTGCCAGCAGAAGGACTAGCGGGACGGATGAGCAGTTCTTC.

This clonotype was seen repeatedly, ten times or more. This CDR3 reads CASSLAREVFNEQFF. In nucleotides, the CDR3 is TGTGCCAGCAGCTTGGCCAGGGAGGTCTTCAATGAGCAGTTCTTC. The chain employs TRBV7-9 and TRBJ2-5; D possibly corresponds to TRBD2 (6 bases). The last part of the DNA fits TRBJ2-1 better; the J call may be wrong. Germline V CDR1 and CDR2: SEHNR, FQNEAQ (reference sequence). The CDR3 contains 15 residues.

The table lists this clonotype with a few counts. The V call is TRBV14, the J call TRBJ2-1; 13 bases agree with TRBD2. Trimming took 4 bases from V and 0 from J; bases not matched to a gene: 6. Germline CDR1 is SGHDN and CDR2 is FVKESK. The CDR3 is 18 amino acids. The DNA for the CDR3 is TGTGCCAGCAGCCTCGGACTAGCGGGGGTAAGCTCCTACAATGAGCAGTTCTTC. As protein: CASSLGLAGVSSYNEQFF.

Points on this clonotype: Given a much more abundant clone one base away, this may be a read error. This chain links TRBV11-2 with TRBJ2-3; no clear D. Germline V gene sequence: CDR1 SGHAT, CDR2 FQNNGV. The CDR3 is 13 residues long. This chain's CDR3 is CASSRSAGDTRYF. CDR3 nucleotide sequence: TGTGCCAGCAGCCGATCCGCTGGGGATACGCGGTATTTT.

This clonotype was seen repeatedly, ten times or more. V usage is TRBV6-5 and J usage is TRBJ1-2, with TRBD1 as a possible D gene (6 bases). The CDR3 has 15 residues. Germline-derived CDR1 and CDR2 are MNHEY and SVGAGI. Trimming removed 0 bases at V and 5 bases at J, with 13 bases between. CDR3 amino acids: CASSYSPGVAYGYTF. The DNA of the CDR3 is TGTGCCAGCAGTTACTCGCCAGGGGTGGCTTATGGCTACACCTTC.

This clonotype was counted at least ten times. V gene TRBV28 combines with J gene TRBJ2-1; D is undetermined. The CDR3 spans 12 residues. The V end lost 6 bases, the J end lost 8 bases, and 11 bases lay between the germline ends. CDR1 is MDHEN and CDR2 is SYDVKM in the germline V gene. Here the CDR3 reads CASSPDRDEQFF. The CDR3 region has the DNA TGTGCCAGCAGCCCGGATAGGGATGAGCAGTTCTTC.

In its sample, this clonotype was seen many times. The chain links TRBV12-3 or TRBV12-4 to TRBJ2-1, with D possibly TRBD2 on 6 matching bases. The V gene lost 6 bases and the J gene lost 6 bases, with 9 bases spanning the gap. The CDR3 totals 12 residues. The CDR3 nucleotides read TGTGCCAGCAGACTAGCCGGCAATGAGCAGTTCTTC. Its protein is CASRLAGNEQFF.

The genes are TRBV5-4 and TRBJ1-1, with 8 positions matching TRBD1. CDR3 length: 13 residues. V lost 3 bases, J lost 10 bases, and 8 bases stayed unmatched. Germline-derived CDR1 and CDR2 are SGHNT and YYREEE (reference sequence). The CDR3 coding sequence is TGTGCCAGCAGCTCGGACAGGGATGGTGGAGCTTTCTTT. Amino acid sequence: CASSSDRDGGAFF. The whole variable domain, remainder taken from reference TRBV5-4 and TRBJ1-1, is ETGVTQSPTHLIKTRGQQVTLRCSSQSGHNTVSWYQQALGQGPQFIFQYYREEENGRGNFPPRFSGLQFPNYSSELNVNALELDDSALYLCASSSDRDGGAFFGQGTRLTVV.

This clonotype was found a few times. This chain links TRBV4-2 with TRBJ2-2; D unresolved. The length of the CDR3 is 15 residues. Germline V lookup: CDR1 LGHNA, CDR2 YNFKEQ. V lost 0 bases, J lost 6 bases, and 11 bases lay in between. The DNA of the CDR3 is TGTGCCAGCAGCCAAGAGTCCGTAGTGTCCGGGGAGCTGTTTTTT. Encoded protein: CASSQESVVSGELFF.

This clonotype was observed at least ten times. This chain uses TRBV12-3 or TRBV12-4 with TRBJ2-3; D gene ambiguous. Trimming took off 8 bases at V and 0 bases at J, with 15 bases between the two ends. CDR3 length equals 15 residues. DNA of the CDR3: TGTGCCAGCCGGCCCCACACCTCTAGCACAGATACGCAGTATTTT. Amino acid sequence: CASRPHTSSTDTQYF.

The CDR3 DNA is TGTGCCACCAGCAGAGCAGGCCGGGACGGCAAAAACATTCAGTACTTC. It codes for CATSRAGRDGKNIQYF. This sequence joins TRBV15 and TRBJ2-4; D might be TRBD1 or TRBD2, each matching 5 bases. V was pared by 1 base and J by 3 bases, with 13 bases between. CDR1 and CDR2 (germline): LNHNV, YYDKDF (reference sequence). The CDR3 runs to 16 residues.

This clonotype was found many times. The V and J genes are TRBV29-1 and TRBJ2-1; 7 bases fit TRBD2. The CDR3 spans 15 residues. CDR1 SQVTM and CDR2 ANQGSEA come from the germline V gene. Losses at the gene ends were 1 base for V and 1 base for J; bases not matched to a gene: 4. DNA for the CDR3: TGCAGCGTTGAAGTAGCGGGCTCATCCTACAATGAGCAGTTCTTC. Translating gives CSVEVAGSSYNEQFF.

The V gene is TRBV19, the J gene TRBJ1-5; D call uncertain. CDR3 length: 16 amino acids. CDR1 is LNHDA and CDR2 is SQIVND in the germline V gene (reference sequence). Trimming removed 7 bases from V and 2 bases from J, with 18 bases in between. CDR3 protein: CASNEPRGIGNQPQHF. Here the CDR3 DNA reads TGTGCCAGTAACGAACCCCGAGGTATCGGCAATCAGCCCCAGCATTTT.

This clonotype occurred many times. The chain employs TRBV30 and TRBJ1-2; a possible D gene is TRBD1 (6 bases). V lost 5 bases and J lost 1, with 14 bases in between. The CDR3 runs to 14 residues. Per germline, CDR1 GTSNPN and CDR2 SVGIG (reference sequence). This chain's CDR3 is CAWDEGRGNYGYTF. CDR3 in DNA: TGTGCCTGGGATGAAGGCAGGGGTAACTATGGCTACACCTTC.

In its sample, this clonotype was seen many times. The chain uses TRBV30 and TRBJ2-1, with unresolved D. V lost 2 bases to trimming and J lost 5 bases, with 7 bases between them. Germline loops: CDR1 GTSNPN, CDR2 SVGIG (reference sequence). This CDR3 contains 12 residues. This chain's CDR3 is CAWSIANNEQFF. The CDR3 DNA reads TGTGCCTGGAGTATAGCCAACAATGAGCAGTTCTTC.